The 12 T cell receptor beta chains presented below share a single source sample, sequenced in a study of T cell responses to AZD1222 COVID-19 vaccine. The repertoire was sequenced with immunoSEQ multiplex PCR; TCRdb's copy has only in-frame clones and lacks some. The sample contains 100,000 to 150,000 clones, under 90% of which appear only once. The material sequenced was peripheral blood, taken on day 0 of AZD1222 vaccination. The origin of the receptors is an adult in good health.

This clone occurred a few times. V is TRBV5-5 and J is TRBJ2-7; possibly TRBD1 or TRBD2 for D (5 bases each). CDR3 length: 15 residues. The germline gives CDR1 SGHKS, CDR2 YYEKEE (reference sequence). The ends were cut back, 0 bases at V and 6 bases at J, with 16 bases in the middle. The CDR3 here is CASSLDRTGRTEQYF. For the CDR3, the DNA is TGTGCCAGCAGCTTGGACAGGACTGGGAGAACCGAGCAGTACTTC.

This clone was recorded a few times. The chain is built from TRBV6-4 and TRBJ2-1; the match to TRBD2 covers 11 bases. V shed 0 bases and J 6 bases; nucleotides not matched to a gene: 4. Germline V CDR1 and CDR2: MRHNA, SNTAGT. This CDR3 is 16 amino acids long. CDR3 sequence reads: CASSDSISGGANEQFF. The CDR3 region has the DNA TGTGCCAGCAGTGACTCGATTAGCGGGGGGGCCAATGAGCAGTTCTTC.

The chain links TRBV5-6 to TRBJ1-6, with TRBD1 identical over 7 bases. J lost 9 bases, V lost 5 bases, and 11 bases had no gene match. This CDR3 has 15 residues. Looked up from germline, CDR1 is SGHDT and CDR2 is YYEEEE. CDR3 residues: CASRWWGGGISPLHF. The CDR3 region has the DNA TGTGCCAGCAGGTGGTGGGGAGGGGGCATTTCACCCCTCCACTTT.

This clone was picked up one time. V gene TRBV19 combines with J gene TRBJ1-1, with a possible D match to TRBD1 (5 bases). The V gene lost 4 bases and the J gene lost 1 base, with 7 bases spanning the gap. The CDR3 sequence is 13 residues long. Germline CDR1 is LNHDA and CDR2 is SQIVND (reference sequence). CDR3: CASSKGQNTEAFF. The DNA of the CDR3 is TGTGCCAGTAGTAAGGGGCAGAACACTGAAGCTTTCTTT.

The rearrangement links TRBV5-1 to TRBJ2-3; 7 bases match TRBD1. With V trimmed by 4 bases and J by 2 bases, 4 bases remained unmatched. CDR1 and CDR2 (germline): SGHRS, YFSETQ. This CDR3 contains 14 residues. This CDR3 reads CASSRDSTTDTQYF. DNA for the CDR3: TGCGCCAGCAGCCGGGACAGTACCACAGATACGCAGTATTTT.

This clone appeared a single time. This chain uses TRBV28 with TRBJ1-5; TRBD1 matches 7 bases. This CDR3 region has 17 residues. Germline V gene sequence: CDR1 MDHEN, CDR2 SYDVKM. V dropped 6 bases and J dropped 2; count of bases not matched to a gene: 13. CDR3 DNA sequence: TGTGCCAGCAGCACGGGGGCTACAGGGGCGCGCAATCAGCCCCAGCATTTT. Translating it yields CASSTGATGARNQPQHF.

The table lists this clone with a few counts. The CDR3 nucleotides are TGTGCCAGCAGCCCCATCCGGGACCCCGGTCAGGGGGAGCAGTTCTTC. The encoded protein is CASSPIRDPGQGEQFF. V usage is TRBV11-2 and J usage is TRBJ2-1, with TRBD1 as a possible D gene (6 bases). Trimming stripped 5 bases from V and 10 bases from J, with 24 bases between. The CDR3 has 16 residues. Looked up from germline, CDR1 is SGHAT and CDR2 is FQNNGV.

The genes are TRBV11-2 and TRBJ2-7, with D perhaps matching TRBD2 (5 bases). CDR3 length equals 14 residues. Trimming removed 5 bases at V and 3 bases at J, with 14 bases between. CDR1 is SGHAT and CDR2 is FQNNGV in the germline V gene. The CDR3 reads CASSRPGGFYEQYF. CDR3 sequence (DNA): TGTGCCAGCAGCCGCCCTGGCGGGTTCTACGAGCAGTACTTC.

V is TRBV6-5 and J is TRBJ2-6; the D gene is possibly TRBD1 (5 bases). The CDR3 sequence is 14 residues long. The germline gives CDR1 MNHEY, CDR2 SVGAGI. Trimming stripped 7 bases from V and 3 bases from J, with 10 bases between. The CDR3 reads CASNLGLGANVLTF. The CDR3 nucleotides read TGTGCCAGCAATTTGGGGCTTGGGGCCAACGTCCTGACTTTC.

The rearrangement links TRBV12-3 or TRBV12-4 to TRBJ1-2; the D is unclear. V lost 6 bases and J 7 bases, leaving 15 bases between the germline ends. The CDR3 consists of 13 residues. In nucleotides, the CDR3 is TGTGCCAGCAGCCGGGAGATATTACGTGGCTACACCTTC. Its translation: CASSREILRGYTF.

The chain combines TRBV10-3 with TRBJ1-2; D possibly corresponds to TRBD1 (5 bases). V lost 2 bases and J lost 0, with 7 bases in between. CDR1 is ENHRY and CDR2 is SYGVKD in the germline V gene. This CDR3 spans 14 amino acids. CDR3 sequence (DNA): TGTGCCATCAGTGAGATCAGGGCTAACTATGGCTACACCTTC. The encoded protein is CAISEIRANYGYTF.

The count of this clone is one. Within the sample, other DNA sequences also encode this same CDR3. This chain links TRBV10-3 with TRBJ1-1; 7 bases fit TRBD1. The CDR3 totals 14 residues. Germline V gene sequence: CDR1 ENHRY, CDR2 SYGVKD. Trimming removed 2 bases from V and 4 bases from J; junction bases left unmatched: 4. CDR3 coding DNA: TGTGCCATCAGTGAGCCAGACAGGGCCACTGAAGCTTTCTTT. Protein sequence: CAISEPDRATEAFF.